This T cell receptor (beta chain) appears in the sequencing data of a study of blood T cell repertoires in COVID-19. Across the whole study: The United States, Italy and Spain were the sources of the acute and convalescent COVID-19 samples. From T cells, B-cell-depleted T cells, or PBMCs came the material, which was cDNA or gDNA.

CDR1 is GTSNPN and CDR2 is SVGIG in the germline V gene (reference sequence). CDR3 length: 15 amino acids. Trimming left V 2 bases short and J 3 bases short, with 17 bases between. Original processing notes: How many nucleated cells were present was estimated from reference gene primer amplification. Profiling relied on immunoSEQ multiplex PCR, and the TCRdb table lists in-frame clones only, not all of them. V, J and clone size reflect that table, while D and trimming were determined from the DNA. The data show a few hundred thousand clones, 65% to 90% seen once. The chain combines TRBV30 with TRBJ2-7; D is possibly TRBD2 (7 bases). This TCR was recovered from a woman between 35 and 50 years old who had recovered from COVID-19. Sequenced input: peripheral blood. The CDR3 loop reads CAWSTMGGALYEQYF. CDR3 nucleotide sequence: TGTGCCTGGAGTACTATGGGGGGGGCTCTCTACGAGCAGTACTTC.